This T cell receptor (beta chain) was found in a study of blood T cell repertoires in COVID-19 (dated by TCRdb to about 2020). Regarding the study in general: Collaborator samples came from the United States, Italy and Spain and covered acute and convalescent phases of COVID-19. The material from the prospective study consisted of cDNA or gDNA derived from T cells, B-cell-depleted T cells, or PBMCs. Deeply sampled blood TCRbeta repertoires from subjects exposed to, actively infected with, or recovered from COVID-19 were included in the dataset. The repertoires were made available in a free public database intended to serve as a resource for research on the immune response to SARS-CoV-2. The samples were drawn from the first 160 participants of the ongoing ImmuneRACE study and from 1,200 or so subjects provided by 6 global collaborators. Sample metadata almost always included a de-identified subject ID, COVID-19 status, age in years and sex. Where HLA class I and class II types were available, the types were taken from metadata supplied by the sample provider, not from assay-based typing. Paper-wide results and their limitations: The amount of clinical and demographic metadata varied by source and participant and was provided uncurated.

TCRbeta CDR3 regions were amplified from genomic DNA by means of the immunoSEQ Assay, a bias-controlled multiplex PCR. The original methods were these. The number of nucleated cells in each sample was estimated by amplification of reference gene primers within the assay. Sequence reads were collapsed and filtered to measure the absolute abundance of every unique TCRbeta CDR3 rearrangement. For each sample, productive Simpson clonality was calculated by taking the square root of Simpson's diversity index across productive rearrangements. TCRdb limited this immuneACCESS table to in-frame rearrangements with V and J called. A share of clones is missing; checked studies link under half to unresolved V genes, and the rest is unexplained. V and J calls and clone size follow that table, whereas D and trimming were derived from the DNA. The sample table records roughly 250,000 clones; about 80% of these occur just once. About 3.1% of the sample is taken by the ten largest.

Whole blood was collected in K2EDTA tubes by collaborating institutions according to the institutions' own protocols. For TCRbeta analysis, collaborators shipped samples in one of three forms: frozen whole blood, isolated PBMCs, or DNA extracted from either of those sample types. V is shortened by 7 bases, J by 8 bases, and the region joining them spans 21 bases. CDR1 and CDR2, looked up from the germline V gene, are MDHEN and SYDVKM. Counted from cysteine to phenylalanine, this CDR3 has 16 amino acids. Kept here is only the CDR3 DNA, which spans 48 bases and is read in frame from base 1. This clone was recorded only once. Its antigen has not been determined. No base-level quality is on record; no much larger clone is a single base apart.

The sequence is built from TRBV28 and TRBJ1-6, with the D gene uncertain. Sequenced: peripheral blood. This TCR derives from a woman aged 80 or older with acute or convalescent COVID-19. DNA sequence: TGTGCCAGCACTATCCCCTCGGAGGGTTGGCATTCACCCCTCCACTTT. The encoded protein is CASTIPSEGWHSPLHF. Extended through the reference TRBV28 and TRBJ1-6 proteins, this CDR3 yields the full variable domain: DVKVTQSSRYLVKRTGEKVFLECVQDMDHENMFWYRQDPGLGLRLIYFSYDVKMKEKGDIPEGYSVSREKKERFSLILESASTNQTSMYLCASTIPSEGWHSPLHFGNGTRLTVT.